The next 9 T cell receptor beta chains were all read from a single sample in a study of vaccination effects on CD4 cells after COVID-19. The repertoire was sequenced with immunoSEQ multiplex PCR; TCRdb's copy has only in-frame clones and lacks some. The sample lists about 73,000 clones; 78% were seen once. Peptide-pool stimulation followed by sequencing identified expanded antigen-specific CD4+ clonotypes in the ViraFEST assay. Cells that had been cultured for less than 13 days were the source of isolated CD4+ T cells. People in the vaccine group had not been infected with SARS-CoV-2 before, and their nucleocapsid antibodies were negative. No antigen has been identified for these receptors. The sample in question was CD4+ T cells from PBMCs cultured with SARS-CoV-2 spike peptides, obtained before COVID-19 vaccination. These receptors were collected from a human donor who received a COVID-19 vaccine.

The chain uses TRBV24-1 and TRBJ1-1; D unclear. The germline V gene encodes CDR1 KGHDR and CDR2 SFDVKD. V lost 7 bases, J lost 1 base, and 6 bases lay in between. The CDR3 runs to 12 residues. CDR3 sequence: CATRGGNTEAFF. CDR3 bases: TGTGCCACCAGAGGAGGGAACACTGAAGCTTTCTTT.

The rearrangement links TRBV20-1 to TRBJ1-1; TRBD1 is a possible D gene (5 bases). The length of the CDR3 is 14 residues. V was cut by 3 bases and J by 5 bases, with 16 bases left in between. Germline lookup yields CDR1 DFQATT and CDR2 SNEGSKA (reference sequence). Here the CDR3 reads CSASRDRIGTEAFF. CDR3 nucleotides: TGCAGTGCTAGTAGAGACAGAATCGGGACTGAAGCTTTCTTT.

The chain combines TRBV6-4 with TRBJ2-1; unclear D gene. This CDR3 is 13 amino acids long. The germline V and J ends were trimmed by 4 bases and 8 bases, with 12 bases remaining between them. CDR1 and CDR2 (germline): MRHNA, SNTAGT. The CDR3 region is CASSVDIRYEQFF. CDR3 coding DNA: TGTGCCAGCAGTGTCGACATTAGGTATGAGCAGTTCTTC.

The chain has TRBV7-8 and TRBJ1-2; TRBD1 matches at 8 bases. The germline V gene has CDR1 SGHVS and CDR2 FQNEAQ. V was clipped by 10 bases and J by 8 bases; unmatched bases: 15. The length of the CDR3 is 14 residues. The CDR3 spells CATFRTGNYGGYTF. As DNA, the CDR3 is TGTGCCACCTTTCGGACAGGGAACTATGGCGGCTACACCTTC. The whole variable domain, filled in from reference TRBV7-8 and TRBJ1-2, reads GAGVSQSPRYKVAKRGQDVALRCDPISGHVSLFWYQQALGQGPEFLTYFQNEAQLDKSGLPSDRFFAERPEGSVSTLKIQRTQQEDSAVYLCATFRTGNYGGYTFGSGTRLTVV.

The chain uses TRBV25-1 and TRBJ2-5, with TRBD1 matching 7 bases. Germline V gives CDR1 MGHDK, CDR2 SYGVNS. V shed 5 bases, J shed 5 bases, and the junction held 8 bases outside the gene matches. This CDR3 has 14 residues. The CDR3, as DNA: TGTGCCAGCAGTAGAGACAGGGTACAGGAGACCCAGTACTTC. Amino acid sequence: CASSRDRVQETQYF.

This chain connects TRBV4-1 to TRBJ2-5, with no clear D. This CDR3 has 11 amino acids. From germline, CDR1 is MGHRA and CDR2 YSYEKL. V shed 7 bases and J shed 7 bases, with 10 bases lying between them. CDR3 DNA sequence: TGCGCCAGCACCGGAAACGGGACCCAGTACTTC. Protein product: CASTGNGTQYF.

This clone was found a few times. Here the CDR3 DNA reads TGTGCCAGTAGTATAAGGGAAGCTAACTATGGCTACACCTTC. This gives the protein CASSIREANYGYTF. The chain links TRBV19 to TRBJ1-2; D is unresolved. In germline, CDR1 is LNHDA, CDR2 SQIVND (reference sequence). The CDR3 covers 14 residues. Trimming left V 2 bases short and J 0 bases short, with 7 bases between.

The chain has TRBV5-1 and TRBJ2-7, with D perhaps TRBD1 (6 bases). The CDR3 is 15 amino acids. The V and J ends lost 3 bases and 0 bases respectively, with 13 bases between them. CDR1 and CDR2 from the germline V gene are SGHRS and YFSETQ. Here the CDR3 DNA reads TGCGCCAGCAGCTGGGGACACGAGAGCTCCTACGAGCAGTACGTC. This sequence encodes CASSWGHESSYEQYV.

The genes are TRBV6-6 and TRBJ1-4; 8 bases align to TRBD1. Germline CDR1 is MNHNY and CDR2 is SVGAGI (reference sequence). Trimming at V came to 4 bases and at J to 6 bases, leaving 7 bases not matched to a gene. The CDR3 is 15 residues long. The CDR3 loop reads CASSFYRGEDEKLFF. The DNA for the CDR3 is TGTGCCAGCAGTTTCTACAGGGGGGAGGATGAAAAACTGTTTTTT.